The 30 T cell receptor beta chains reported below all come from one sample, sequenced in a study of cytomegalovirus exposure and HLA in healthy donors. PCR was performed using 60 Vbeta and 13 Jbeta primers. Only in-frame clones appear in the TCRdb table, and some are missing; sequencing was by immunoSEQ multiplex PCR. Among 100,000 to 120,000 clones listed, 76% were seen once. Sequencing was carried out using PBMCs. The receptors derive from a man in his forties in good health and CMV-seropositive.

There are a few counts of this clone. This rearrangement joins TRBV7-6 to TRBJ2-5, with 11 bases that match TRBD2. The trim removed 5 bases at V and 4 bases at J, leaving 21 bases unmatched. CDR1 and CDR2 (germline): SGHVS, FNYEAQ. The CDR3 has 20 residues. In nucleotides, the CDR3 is TGTGCCAGCAGCCACATAGGGCGGGCTAGCGGGGGGCAGAGGAGAGAGACCCAGTACTTC. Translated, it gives CASSHIGRASGGQRRETQYF.

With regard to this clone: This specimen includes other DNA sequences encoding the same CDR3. The CDR3 nucleotides are TGCGCCAGCAGCCAAGAATGGCAGGGAACCTACGAGCAGTACTTC. Its protein product is CASSQEWQGTYEQYF. The rearrangement joins TRBV4-3 to TRBJ2-7; D is perhaps TRBD1 (5 bases). Per the germline V gene, CDR1 is LGHNA and CDR2 is YSLEER. V lost 0 bases to trimming and J lost 2 bases, with 11 bases between them. CDR3 length: 15 residues.

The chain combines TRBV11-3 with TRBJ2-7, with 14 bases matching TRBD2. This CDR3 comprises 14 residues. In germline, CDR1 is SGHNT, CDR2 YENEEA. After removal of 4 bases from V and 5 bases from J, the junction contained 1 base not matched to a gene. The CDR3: CASSSGLAGDEQYF. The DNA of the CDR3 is TGTGCCAGCAGCTCGGGACTAGCGGGAGACGAGCAGTACTTC.

The CDR3 is CSVGGSLTTGELFF. The CDR3 bases are TGCAGCGTCGGAGGTAGTTTGACCACCGGGGAGCTGTTTTTT. This rearrangement joins TRBV29-1 to TRBJ2-2, with a possible D match to TRBD2 (5 bases). CDR1 SQVTM and CDR2 ANQGSEA come from the germline V gene. Trimming took 6 bases from V and 4 from J, leaving 15 bases between them. The CDR3 runs to 14 residues.

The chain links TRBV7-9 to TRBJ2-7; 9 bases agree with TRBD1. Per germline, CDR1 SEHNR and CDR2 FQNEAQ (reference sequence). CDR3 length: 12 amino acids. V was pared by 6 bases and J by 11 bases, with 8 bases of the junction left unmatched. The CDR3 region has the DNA TGTGCCAGCAGTTCGGACAGGGGAGGGGAGTACTTC. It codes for CASSSDRGGEYF.

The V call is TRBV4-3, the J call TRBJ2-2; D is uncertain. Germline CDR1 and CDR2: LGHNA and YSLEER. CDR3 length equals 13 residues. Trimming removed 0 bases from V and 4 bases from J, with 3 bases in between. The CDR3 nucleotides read TGCGCCAGCAGCCAAGACTTCACCGGGGAGCTGTTTTTT. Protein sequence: CASSQDFTGELFF.

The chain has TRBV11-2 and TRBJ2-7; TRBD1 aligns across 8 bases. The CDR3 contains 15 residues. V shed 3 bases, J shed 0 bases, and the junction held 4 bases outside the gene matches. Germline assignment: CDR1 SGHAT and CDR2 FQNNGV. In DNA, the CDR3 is TGTGCCAGCAGCTTCGACAGGGGTTTCTCCTACGAGCAGTACTTC. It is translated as CASSFDRGFSYEQYF.

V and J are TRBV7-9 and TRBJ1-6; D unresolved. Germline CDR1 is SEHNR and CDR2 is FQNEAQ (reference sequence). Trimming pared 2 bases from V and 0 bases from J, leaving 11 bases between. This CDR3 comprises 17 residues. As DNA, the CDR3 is TGTGCCAGCAGCTTATCCCTAATAAGCTCCTATAATTCACCCCTCCACTTT. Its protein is CASSLSLISSYNSPLHF. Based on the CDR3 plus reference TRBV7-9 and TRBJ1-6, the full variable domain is DTGVSQNPRHKITKRGQNVTFRCDPISEHNRLYWYRQTLGQGPEFLTYFQNEAQLEKSRLLSDRFSAERPKGSFSTLEIQRTEQGDSAMYLCASSLSLISSYNSPLHFGNGTRLTVT.

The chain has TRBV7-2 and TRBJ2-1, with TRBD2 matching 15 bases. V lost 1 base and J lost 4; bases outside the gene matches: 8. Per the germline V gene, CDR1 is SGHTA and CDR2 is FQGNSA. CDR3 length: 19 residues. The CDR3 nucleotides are TGTGCCAGCAGCTTAGTCGTAGGACTAGCGGGGGGGCGGTACAATGAGCAGTTCTTC. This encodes CASSLVVGLAGGRYNEQFF.

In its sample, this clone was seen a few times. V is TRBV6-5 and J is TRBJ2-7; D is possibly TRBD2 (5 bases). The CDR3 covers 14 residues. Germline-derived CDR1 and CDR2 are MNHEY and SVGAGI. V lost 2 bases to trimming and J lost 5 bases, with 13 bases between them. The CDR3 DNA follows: TGTGCCAGCAGTTACAATAGGAGGCTGGACGAGCAGTACTTC. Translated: CASSYNRRLDEQYF.

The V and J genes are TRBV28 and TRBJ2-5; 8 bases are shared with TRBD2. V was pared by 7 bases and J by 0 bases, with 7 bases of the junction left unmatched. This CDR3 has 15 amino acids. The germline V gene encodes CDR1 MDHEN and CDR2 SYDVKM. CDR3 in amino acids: CASTSGGGYQETQYF. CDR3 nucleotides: TGTGCCAGCACCTCCGGGGGGGGCTACCAAGAGACCCAGTACTTC.

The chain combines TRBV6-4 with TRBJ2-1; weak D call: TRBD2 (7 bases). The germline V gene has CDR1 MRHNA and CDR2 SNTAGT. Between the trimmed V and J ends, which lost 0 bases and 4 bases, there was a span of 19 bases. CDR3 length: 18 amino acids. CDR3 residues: CASSDSGGGGRGYNEQFF. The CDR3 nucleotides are TGTGCCAGCAGTGACTCGGGAGGGGGGGGCCGTGGATACAATGAGCAGTTCTTC.

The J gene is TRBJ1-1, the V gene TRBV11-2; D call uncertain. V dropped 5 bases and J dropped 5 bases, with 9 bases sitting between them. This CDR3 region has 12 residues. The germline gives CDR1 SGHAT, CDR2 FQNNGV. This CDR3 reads CASSLGRTEAFF. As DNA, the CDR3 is TGTGCCAGCAGCCTGGGCCGGACTGAAGCTTTCTTT.

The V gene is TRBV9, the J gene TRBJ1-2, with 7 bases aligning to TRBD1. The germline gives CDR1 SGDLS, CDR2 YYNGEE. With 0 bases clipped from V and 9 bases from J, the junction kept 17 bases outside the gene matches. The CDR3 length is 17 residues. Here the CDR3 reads CASSVGSGGAAPQRYTF. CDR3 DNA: TGTGCCAGCAGCGTAGGTTCAGGGGGAGCCGCGCCCCAACGCTACACCTTC. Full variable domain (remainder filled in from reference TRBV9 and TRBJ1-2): DSGVTQTPKHLITATGQRVTLRCSPRSGDLSVYWYQQSLDQGLQFLIQYYNGEERAKGNILERFSAQQFPDLHSELNLSSLELGDSALYFCASSVGSGGAAPQRYTFGSGTRLTVV.

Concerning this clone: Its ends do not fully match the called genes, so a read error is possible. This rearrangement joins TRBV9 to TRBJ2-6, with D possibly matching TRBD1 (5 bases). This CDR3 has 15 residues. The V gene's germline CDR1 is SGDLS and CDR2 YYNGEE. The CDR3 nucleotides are TGTGCCAGCAGCTTTTGGGGTGGTGGGGCCAACGGCCTGACTTTC. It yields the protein CASSFWGGGANGLTF.

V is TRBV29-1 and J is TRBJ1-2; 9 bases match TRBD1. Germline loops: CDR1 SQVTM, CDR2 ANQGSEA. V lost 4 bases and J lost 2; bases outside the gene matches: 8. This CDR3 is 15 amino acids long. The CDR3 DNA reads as TGCAGCGTTGCTACCTCGACAGGGGGGAACTATGGCTACACCTTC. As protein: CSVATSTGGNYGYTF.

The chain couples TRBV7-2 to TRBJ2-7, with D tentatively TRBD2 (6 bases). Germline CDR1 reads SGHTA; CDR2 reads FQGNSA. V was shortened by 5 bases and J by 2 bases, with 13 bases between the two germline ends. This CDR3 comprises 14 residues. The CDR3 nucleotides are TGTGCCAGCAGCCTCGTTAGCGGACCCTACGAGCAGTACTTC. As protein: CASSLVSGPYEQYF.

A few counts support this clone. CDR3 bases: TGTGCCAGCAGCCCTAGCGGATCCTACAATGAGCAGTTCTTC. It is translated as CASSPSGSYNEQFF. The V call is TRBV2, the J call TRBJ2-1; 7 bases align to TRBD2. Germline V gene sequence: CDR1 SNHLY, CDR2 FYNNEI. CDR3 length equals 14 residues. The J segment lost 1 base and the V segment lost 6 bases, leaving 3 bases of the junction unmatched.

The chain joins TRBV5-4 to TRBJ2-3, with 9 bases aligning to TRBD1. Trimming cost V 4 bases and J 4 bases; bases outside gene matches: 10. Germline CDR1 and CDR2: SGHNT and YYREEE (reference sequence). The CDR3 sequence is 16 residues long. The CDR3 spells CASSPPDRGFADTQYF. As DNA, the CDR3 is TGTGCCAGCAGCCCCCCGGACAGGGGTTTCGCAGATACGCAGTATTTT.

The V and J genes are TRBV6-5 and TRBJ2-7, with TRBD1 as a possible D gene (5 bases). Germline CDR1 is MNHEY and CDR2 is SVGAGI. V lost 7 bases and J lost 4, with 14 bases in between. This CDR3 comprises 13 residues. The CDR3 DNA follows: TGTGCCAGCATCCAGGGATCGAAATACGAGCAGTACTTC. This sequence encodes CASIQGSKYEQYF.

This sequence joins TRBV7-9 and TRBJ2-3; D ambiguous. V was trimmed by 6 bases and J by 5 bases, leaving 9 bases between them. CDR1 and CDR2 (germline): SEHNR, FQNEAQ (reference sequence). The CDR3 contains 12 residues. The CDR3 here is CASRQLGDTQYF. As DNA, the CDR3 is TGTGCCAGCAGGCAACTTGGAGATACGCAGTATTTT.

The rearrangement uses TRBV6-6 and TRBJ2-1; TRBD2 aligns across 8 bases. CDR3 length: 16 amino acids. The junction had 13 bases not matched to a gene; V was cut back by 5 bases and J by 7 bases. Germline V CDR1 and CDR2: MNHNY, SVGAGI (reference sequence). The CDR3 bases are TGTGCCAGCAGTCCCCCGGGGAGCGGGAGCCGGAATGAGCAGTTCTTC. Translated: CASSPPGSGSRNEQFF.

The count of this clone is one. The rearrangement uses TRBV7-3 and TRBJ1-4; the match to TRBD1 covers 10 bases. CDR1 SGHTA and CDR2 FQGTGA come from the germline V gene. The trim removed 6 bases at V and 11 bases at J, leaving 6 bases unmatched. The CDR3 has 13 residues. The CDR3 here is CASSSGQGGKLFF. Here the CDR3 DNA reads TGTGCCAGCAGTTCCGGACAGGGGGGGAAACTGTTTTTT.

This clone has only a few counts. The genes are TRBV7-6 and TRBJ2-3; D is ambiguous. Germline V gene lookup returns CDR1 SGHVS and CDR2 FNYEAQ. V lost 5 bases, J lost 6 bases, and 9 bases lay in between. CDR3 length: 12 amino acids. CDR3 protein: CASSRLRDTQYF. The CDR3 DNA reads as TGTGCCAGCAGCCGCCTTCGGGATACGCAGTATTTT. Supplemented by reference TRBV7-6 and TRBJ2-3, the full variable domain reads GAGVSQSPRYKVTKRGQDVALRCDPISGHVSLYWYRQALGQGPEFLTYFNYEAQQDKSGLPNDRFSAERPEGSISTLTIQRTEQRDSAMYRCASSRLRDTQYFGPGTRLTVL.

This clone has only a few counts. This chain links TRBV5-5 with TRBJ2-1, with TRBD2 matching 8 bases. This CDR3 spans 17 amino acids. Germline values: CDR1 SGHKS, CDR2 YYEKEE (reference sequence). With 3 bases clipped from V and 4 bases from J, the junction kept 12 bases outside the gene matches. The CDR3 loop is CASSWQTSAVIYNEQFF. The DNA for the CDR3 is TGTGCCAGCAGCTGGCAGACTAGCGCGGTGATTTACAATGAGCAGTTCTTC.

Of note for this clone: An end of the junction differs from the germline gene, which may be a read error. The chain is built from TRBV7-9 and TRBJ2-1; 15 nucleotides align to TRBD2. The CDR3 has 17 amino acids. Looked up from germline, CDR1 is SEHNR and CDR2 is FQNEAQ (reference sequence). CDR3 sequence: CSSSPGTSGRIYNEQFF. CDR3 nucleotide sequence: TGTTCCAGCAGCCCCGGGACTAGCGGGAGGATCTACAATGAGCAGTTCTTC.

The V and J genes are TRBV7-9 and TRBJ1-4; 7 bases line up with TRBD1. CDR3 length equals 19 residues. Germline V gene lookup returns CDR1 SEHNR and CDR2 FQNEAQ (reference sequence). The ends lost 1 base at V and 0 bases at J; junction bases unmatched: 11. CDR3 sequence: CASSLEQGFSPSTNEKLFF. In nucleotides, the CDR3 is TGTGCCAGCAGCTTAGAACAGGGGTTTTCCCCCTCAACTAATGAAAAACTGTTTTTT. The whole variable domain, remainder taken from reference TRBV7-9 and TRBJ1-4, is DTGVSQNPRHKITKRGQNVTFRCDPISEHNRLYWYRQTLGQGPEFLTYFQNEAQLEKSRLLSDRFSAERPKGSFSTLEIQRTEQGDSAMYLCASSLEQGFSPSTNEKLFFGSGTQLSVL.

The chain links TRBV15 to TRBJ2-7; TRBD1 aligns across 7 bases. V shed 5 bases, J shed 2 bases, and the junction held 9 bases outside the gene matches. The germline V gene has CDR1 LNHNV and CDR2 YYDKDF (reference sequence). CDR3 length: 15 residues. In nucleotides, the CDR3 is TGTGCCACCAGCCCCCGCCAACAGGGGACCTACGAGCAGTACTTC. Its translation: CATSPRQQGTYEQYF. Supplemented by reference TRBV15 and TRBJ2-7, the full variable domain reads DAMVIQNPRYQVTQFGKPVTLSCSQTLNHNVMYWYQQKSSQAPKLLFHYYDKDFNNEADTPDNFQSRRPNTSFCFLDIRSPGLGDTAMYLCATSPRQQGTYEQYFGPGTRLTVT.

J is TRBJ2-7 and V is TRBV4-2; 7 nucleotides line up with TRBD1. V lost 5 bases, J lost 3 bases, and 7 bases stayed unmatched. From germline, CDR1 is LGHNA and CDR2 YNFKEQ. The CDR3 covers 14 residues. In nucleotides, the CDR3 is TGTGCCAGCAGCTCCACTGGGGACAGCTACGAGCAGTACTTC. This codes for CASSSTGDSYEQYF.

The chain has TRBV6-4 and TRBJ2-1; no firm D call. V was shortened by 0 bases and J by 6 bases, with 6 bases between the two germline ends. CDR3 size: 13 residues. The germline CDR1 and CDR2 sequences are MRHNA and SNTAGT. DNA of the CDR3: TGTGCCAGCAGTGACTCTGCTACCAATGAGCAGTTCTTC. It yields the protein CASSDSATNEQFF.